Below are 32 T cell receptor beta chains sequenced from a single sample in a study of blood T cell repertoires in COVID-19. Sequencing used immunoSEQ multiplex PCR; TCRdb keeps in-frame clones, though not all of them. The sample lists fewer than 70,000 clones; around four fifths were seen once. Sequenced material: peripheral blood. Every receptor here comes from a man aged 25 to 40 with COVID-19, enrolled during active disease.

The chain recombines TRBV6-5 with TRBJ2-7; 7 bases agree with TRBD1. The junction had 7 bases not matched to a gene; V was cut back by 5 bases and J by 3 bases. Germline CDR1 reads MNHEY; CDR2 reads SVGAGI. The CDR3 has 14 amino acids. The CDR3 loop is CASSPQGLGYEQYF. CDR3 sequence (DNA): TGTGCCAGCAGTCCACAGGGGCTGGGCTACGAGCAGTACTTC.

The V and J genes are TRBV7-3 and TRBJ2-1; 15 nucleotides agree with TRBD2. The CDR3 consists of 19 residues. Germline CDR1 reads SGHTA; CDR2 reads FQGTGA. Losses at the gene ends were 5 bases for V and 4 bases for J; bases not matched to a gene: 12. In DNA, the CDR3 is TGTGCCAGCAGCCGGGGGACTAGCGGGAGGAGGGCAGGGTACAATGAGCAGTTCTTC. This encodes CASSRGTSGRRAGYNEQFF.

The J gene is TRBJ2-7, the V gene TRBV7-2; D not certain. Per germline, CDR1 SGHTA and CDR2 FQGNSA. V was clipped by 1 base and J by 2 bases, with 12 bases between them. The CDR3 loop spans 15 amino acids. CDR3 residues: CASSLVWQFTYEQYF. The CDR3 DNA reads as TGTGCCAGCAGCTTAGTGTGGCAGTTCACCTACGAGCAGTACTTC.

The V and J genes are TRBV3-1 (or the pseudogene TRBV3-2) and TRBJ2-3; the match to TRBD2 covers 9 bases. V lost 0 bases, J lost 2 bases, and 12 bases stayed unmatched. CDR3 size: 19 residues. Germline V gene sequence: CDR1 LGHDT, CDR2 YNNKEL (reference sequence). CDR3 in amino acids: CASSQEIATSGPYTDTQYF. The CDR3 nucleotides read TGTGCCAGCAGCCAAGAAATTGCGACTAGCGGCCCTTACACAGATACGCAGTATTTT.

The gene calls are TRBV10-3 and TRBJ1-5, with D possibly being TRBD1 (6 bases). Trimming shortened V by 6 bases and J by 0 bases, and 9 bases separated the two germline ends. Germline V gene lookup returns CDR1 ENHRY and CDR2 SYGVKD. The CDR3 covers 14 residues. CDR3 residues: CAIRAGDSNQPQHF. The CDR3 DNA follows: TGTGCCATCAGGGCAGGGGATAGCAATCAGCCCCAGCATTTT.

In this sample, this clone turned up a few times. The chain couples TRBV3-1 (or the pseudogene TRBV3-2) to TRBJ2-1; tentative D call: TRBD1 (6 bases). V was clipped by 5 bases and J by 13 bases, with 12 bases between them. This CDR3 has 11 residues. CDR1 is LGHDT and CDR2 is YNNKEL in the germline V gene (reference sequence). The CDR3 sequence: CASSKGQLQFF. In DNA form, the CDR3 reads TGTGCCAGCAGCAAGGGACAATTACAGTTCTTC.

The chain has TRBV5-4 and TRBJ1-2, with 8 positions matching TRBD1. V was pared by 3 bases and J by 4 bases, with 5 bases of the junction left unmatched. This CDR3 comprises 14 residues. In germline, CDR1 is SGHNT, CDR2 YYREEE (reference sequence). The CDR3 is CASSSVQGGYGYTF. In nucleotides, the CDR3 is TGTGCCAGCAGCTCCGTACAGGGGGGCTATGGCTACACCTTC.

This clone came up a few times. Other DNA sequences in the sample encode the same CDR3. The gene calls are TRBV18 and TRBJ1-3; D is ambiguous. The V end was cut by 0 bases, the J end by 1 base, with 10 bases between. The germline V gene has CDR1 KGHSH and CDR2 LQKENI. The CDR3 sequence is 16 residues long. CDR3 bases: TGTGCCAGCTCACCACCCTCGGGTGATTCTGGAAACACCATATATTTT. Protein product: CASSPPSGDSGNTIYF.

There are a few counts of this clone. The chain carries TRBV6-2 or TRBV6-3 and TRBJ1-2; possible D gene TRBD1, 6 bases. Trimming shortened V by 5 bases and J by 4 bases, and 20 bases separated the two germline ends. The germline V gene encodes CDR1 MNHEY and CDR2 SVGEGT. CDR3 length: 16 residues. CDR3 sequence: CASSPPGTSASYGYTF. Here the CDR3 DNA reads TGTGCCAGCAGTCCCCCCGGGACATCCGCTAGCTATGGCTACACCTTC.

The chain links TRBV6-5 to TRBJ2-7; 7 bases agree with TRBD2. Per germline, CDR1 MNHEY and CDR2 SVGAGI. CDR3 length: 14 residues. With V trimmed by 0 bases and J by 9 bases, 8 bases remained unmatched. The CDR3 sequence is CASSYSKASGGQYF. CDR3 sequence (DNA): TGTGCCAGCAGTTACTCGAAGGCTAGCGGAGGGCAGTACTTC.

The chain employs TRBV6-2 or TRBV6-3 and TRBJ1-1; D gene unclear. Trimming took 5 bases from V and 0 from J, leaving 4 bases between them. CDR1 is MNHEY and CDR2 is SVGEGT in the germline V gene. The CDR3 totals 12 residues. CDR3 sequence (DNA): TGTGCCAGCAGTCATGTGAACACTGAAGCTTTCTTT. Encoded protein: CASSHVNTEAFF.

V and J are TRBV9 and TRBJ1-2, with 10 positions matching TRBD1. This CDR3 spans 15 amino acids. V was pared by 3 bases and J by 4 bases, with 6 bases of the junction left unmatched. CDR1 and CDR2 (germline): SGDLS, YYNGEE. The CDR3 sequence: CASSGGTGDSYGYTF. The DNA for the CDR3 is TGTGCCAGCAGCGGGGGGACAGGGGACAGCTATGGCTACACCTTC.

The DNA for the CDR3 is TGTGCCAGCAGCTTACTCAGCGGGAACACCGGGGAGCTGTTTTTT. Its translation is CASSLLSGNTGELFF. The rearrangement uses TRBV7-8 and TRBJ2-2; TRBD2 might be the D (5 bases). Per germline, CDR1 SGHVS and CDR2 FQNEAQ. With 2 bases removed from V and 1 base from J, the gap between germline ends came to 8 bases. The CDR3 sequence is 15 residues long.

This clone was detected only a few times. The rearrangement uses TRBV30 and TRBJ1-5; the match to TRBD1 covers 10 bases. Germline lookup yields CDR1 GTSNPN and CDR2 SVGIG (reference sequence). With 8 bases clipped from V and 6 bases from J, the junction kept 7 bases outside the gene matches. CDR3 length: 13 amino acids. Here the CDR3 DNA reads TGTGCCGTTGACAGGGGGCAAGGTCAGCCCCAGCATTTT. This encodes CAVDRGQGQPQHF.

This chain links TRBV5-8 with TRBJ1-1; tentative D call: TRBD1 (5 bases). The CDR3 is made up of 16 amino acids. The V gene's germline CDR1 is SGHTS and CDR2 YDEGEE. The ends were cut back, 4 bases at V and 1 base at J, with 17 bases in the middle. The CDR3 here is CASSPRRGDWNTEAFF. In nucleotides, the CDR3 is TGTGCCAGCAGCCCTAGGAGGGGCGATTGGAACACTGAAGCTTTCTTT.

This clone has just one count. The rearrangement uses TRBV9 and TRBJ1-1; D uncertain. Germline-derived CDR1 and CDR2 are SGDLS and YYNGEE. V lost 2 bases to trimming and J lost 1 base, with 12 bases between them. The CDR3 is 15 amino acids. The DNA of the CDR3 is TGTGCCAGCAGCGTCCAGTTAAATTCGAACACTGAAGCTTTCTTT. Protein sequence: CASSVQLNSNTEAFF.

The chain uses TRBV6-5 and TRBJ1-4, with TRBD1 as a possible D gene (6 bases). Germline CDR1 is MNHEY and CDR2 is SVGAGI. The CDR3 runs to 16 residues. Trimming took 2 bases from V and 7 from J, leaving 17 bases between them. Here the CDR3 DNA reads TGTGCCAGCAGTTACACCTCAGGGGATGGAGCTGAAAAACTGTTTTTT. As protein: CASSYTSGDGAEKLFF.

This clone has more than one count but fewer than ten. This chain connects TRBV2 to TRBJ1-4; 11 bases agree with TRBD1. Trimming at V came to 4 bases and at J to 5 bases, leaving 0 bases not matched to a gene. The CDR3 totals 14 residues. Germline CDR1 is SNHLY and CDR2 is FYNNEI. CDR3 sequence (DNA): TGTGCCAGCAGTGGGACAGGGGGCAATGAAAAACTGTTTTTT. It encodes CASSGTGGNEKLFF.

The CDR3 spells CASSLAEVGATEAFF. The CDR3 DNA reads TGTGCCAGCAGCTTAGCCGAGGTGGGGGCCACTGAAGCTTTCTTT. The chain combines TRBV7-9 with TRBJ1-1; TRBD1 might be the D (6 bases). The ends were cut back, 0 bases at V and 4 bases at J, with 12 bases in the middle. Germline CDR1 reads SEHNR; CDR2 reads FQNEAQ (reference sequence). The CDR3 has 15 amino acids.

This clone is a singleton in its sample. The chain carries TRBV4-1 and TRBJ2-1; maybe TRBD1 (6 bases). The V end lost 6 bases, the J end lost 9 bases, and 18 bases lay between the germline ends. Per germline, CDR1 MGHRA and CDR2 YSYEKL. This CDR3 comprises 14 residues. CDR3 protein: CASRTGVGYGEQFF. Here the CDR3 DNA reads TGCGCCAGCAGGACAGGAGTGGGGTACGGTGAGCAGTTCTTC.

This rearrangement joins TRBV28 to TRBJ1-6, with a possible D match to TRBD1 (6 bases). This CDR3 is built from 17 residues. Trimming removed 1 base from V and 6 bases from J, with 16 bases in between. Germline values: CDR1 MDHEN, CDR2 SYDVKM. As DNA, the CDR3 is TGTGCCAGCAGTTTATCGGAGGCGGGGGCTGGTAATTCACCCCTCCACTTT. It codes for CASSLSEAGAGNSPLHF. The full variable domain, completed using reference TRBV28 and TRBJ1-6, is DVKVTQSSRYLVKRTGEKVFLECVQDMDHENMFWYRQDPGLGLRLIYFSYDVKMKEKGDIPEGYSVSREKKERFSLILESASTNQTSMYLCASSLSEAGAGNSPLHFGNGTRLTVT.

Only a few counts were recorded for this clone. The chain combines TRBV7-6 with TRBJ2-1; maybe TRBD2 (5 bases). From germline, CDR1 is SGHVS and CDR2 FNYEAQ. The V gene lost 5 bases and the J gene lost 9 bases, with 8 bases spanning the gap. The CDR3 covers 11 residues. In nucleotides, the CDR3 is TGTGCCAGCAGCAAACTAGGTGAGCAGTTCTTC. Its translation is CASSKLGEQFF.

The V call is TRBV5-4, the J call TRBJ2-5, with 9 positions matching TRBD1. Germline CDR1 and CDR2: SGHNT and YYREEE (reference sequence). The CDR3 sequence is 16 residues long. J gave up 1 base and V 2 bases, and 6 bases lay outside the gene matches. CDR3 protein: CASSFDGQGSQETQYF. The CDR3 DNA is TGTGCCAGCAGCTTTGACGGACAGGGGTCCCAAGAGACCCAGTACTTC.

The rearrangement links TRBV4-3 to TRBJ1-2; D might be TRBD1 (5 bases). Trimming cost V 2 bases and J 4 bases, with 14 bases left between them. CDR1 and CDR2 (germline): LGHNA, YSLEER. The CDR3 has 15 residues. The CDR3 is CASSQRPSGVYGYTF. The CDR3 DNA reads TGCGCCAGCAGCCAACGACCCTCGGGGGTCTATGGCTACACCTTC.

For the CDR3, the DNA is TGTGCCAGCAGGGTACAGCCAAACACTGAAGCTTTCTTT. It codes for CASRVQPNTEAFF. V usage is TRBV6-4 and J usage is TRBJ1-1; D not certain. Trimming took 6 bases from V and 2 from J, leaving 10 bases between them. Germline V gene lookup returns CDR1 MRHNA and CDR2 SNTAGT. This CDR3 region has 13 residues.

The V gene is TRBV24-1, the J gene TRBJ2-2; 8 bases are shared with TRBD2. Germline CDR1 reads KGHDR; CDR2 reads SFDVKD. The CDR3 totals 17 residues. J gave up 7 bases and V 4 bases, and 13 bases lay outside the gene matches. The CDR3 sequence is CATSDPLERERGGELFF. The CDR3 DNA reads as TGTGCCACCAGTGACCCCTTGGAGCGGGAGAGGGGCGGGGAGCTGTTTTTT.

V is TRBV18 and J is TRBJ2-3, with 10 bases identical to TRBD2. CDR1 and CDR2 from the germline V gene are KGHSH and LQKENI. Trimming removed 5 bases from V and 1 base from J; junction bases left unmatched: 9. The CDR3 loop spans 17 amino acids. This chain's CDR3 is CASSSTQLAGGTDTQYF. CDR3 bases: TGTGCCAGCTCATCAACGCAGCTAGCGGGAGGCACAGATACGCAGTATTTT.

The rearrangement uses TRBV7-9 and TRBJ1-6, with 7 bases that match TRBD1. The V gene end was trimmed by 4 bases and the J gene end by 7 bases; junction bases not matched to a gene: 4. The CDR3 runs 14 residues. Per the germline V gene, CDR1 is SEHNR and CDR2 is FQNEAQ (reference sequence). This CDR3 reads CASSSQGPNSPLHF. CDR3 nucleotide sequence: TGTGCCAGCAGCTCACAGGGGCCCAATTCACCCCTCCACTTT. Looking up the rest from reference TRBV7-9 and TRBJ1-6 gives the full variable domain: DTGVSQNPRHKITKRGQNVTFRCDPISEHNRLYWYRQTLGQGPEFLTYFQNEAQLEKSRLLSDRFSAERPKGSFSTLEIQRTEQGDSAMYLCASSSQGPNSPLHFGNGTRLTVT.

This rearrangement joins TRBV6-2 or TRBV6-3 to TRBJ2-5, with a possible D match to TRBD2 (6 bases). The CDR3 length is 14 residues. V gave up 2 bases and J gave up 7 bases, with 14 bases separating them. CDR1 and CDR2 (germline): MNHEY, SVGEGT. The CDR3 protein is CASSYLQGGWTQYF. The CDR3 DNA sequence: TGTGCCAGCAGTTACCTCCAGGGAGGTTGGACCCAGTACTTC.

This clone was recorded only once. V usage is TRBV2 and J usage is TRBJ2-3, with 8 bases fitting TRBD2. Germline-derived CDR1 and CDR2 are SNHLY and FYNNEI. The CDR3 has 15 amino acids. V shed 6 bases, J shed 0 bases, and the junction held 5 bases outside the gene matches. CDR3 in DNA: TGTGCCAGCAGCCTGTTAGCGGGAAGCACAGATACGCAGTATTTT. Translated, it gives CASSLLAGSTDTQYF.

This clone was counted a single time. This chain uses TRBV11-2 with TRBJ2-6; no reliable D call. V was pared by 4 bases and J by 0 bases, with 4 bases between. Germline lookup yields CDR1 SGHAT and CDR2 FQNNGV. CDR3 length: 14 residues. The CDR3 loop reads CASSSGSGANVLTF. The CDR3, as DNA: TGTGCCAGCAGCTCCGGCTCTGGGGCCAACGTCCTGACTTTC.

The rearrangement uses TRBV5-8 and TRBJ2-3, with TRBD2 matching 7 bases. Germline CDR1 and CDR2: SGHTS and YDEGEE. The CDR3 is 16 amino acids. Trimming at V came to 0 bases and at J to 0 bases, leaving 4 bases not matched to a gene. In nucleotides, the CDR3 is TGTGCCAGCAGCTTGGCCGGGGGAGGGAGCACAGATACGCAGTATTTT. It translates to CASSLAGGGSTDTQYF.